This paragraph reports one T cell receptor beta chain. This clone was seen more than once but under ten times. Its antigen remains undetermined. Nothing much larger sits one base from this clone, and base qualities are not available. The sample holds other DNA sequences that translate to the same CDR3. The CDR3 contains 16 residues, cysteine and phenylalanine counted. Of the read, only the CDR3 DNA is kept; its 48 bases are in frame from base 1. Here V drops 0 bases and J drops 2 bases, and the junction holds 5 bases not matched to any gene. From a lookup of the germline V gene (reference sequence), CDR1 and CDR2 are LNHDA and SQIVND. Participants in the prospective study were aged about 18 to 95 years, lived in about two dozen United States geographic areas, and enrolled through a virtual design. In the prospective study, participants were assigned to cohorts based on the clinical history participants reported in a screening survey and a study questionnaire. A participant counted as exposed if, within 2 weeks of entering the study, that participant had been in contact with someone who had a PCR-confirmed or clinician-diagnosed COVID-19 case. Mobile phlebotomists in the prospective study collected whole blood, serum and a nasopharyngeal or oropharyngeal swab from every participant. Participants in the prospective study had the option to provide additional blood draws and questionnaires over a roughly two-month period. Before DNA extraction, blood samples from the prospective study were shipped at room temperature or frozen.

These data originate in a study of blood T cell repertoires in COVID-19 (TCRdb year 2020). Describing the broader study: The collaborator samples originated in the United States, Italy and Spain and spanned the acute and convalescent phases of COVID-19. Where available, HLA class I and class II types were obtained from metadata supplied by the sample provider rather than from assay-based typing. Subjects who had been exposed to COVID-19, were actively infected with it, or had recovered from it provided the deeply sampled blood TCRbeta repertoires that made up the dataset. The samples were drawn from two sources: the first 160 participants of the ongoing ImmuneRACE study, and 950 to 1,500 subjects contributed by 6 global collaborators. The repertoires were released in a freely available public database meant as a resource for research on the immune response to SARS-CoV-2. Nearly every sample came with metadata listing a de-identified subject ID, COVID-19 status, age in years and sex. The material from the prospective study consisted of cDNA or gDNA derived from T cells, B-cell-depleted T cells, or PBMCs. Study-level results and caveats: How much clinical and demographic metadata was included differed by source and by participant, and the metadata was provided uncurated.

TCRbeta CDR3 regions were amplified from genomic DNA by means of the immunoSEQ Assay, a bias-controlled multiplex PCR. The paper's data handling went like this. Within the assay, amplification of reference gene primers was used to estimate how many nucleated cells each sample contained. To quantify the absolute abundance of each unique TCRbeta CDR3 rearrangement, sequence reads were collapsed and filtered. Productive Simpson clonality was computed per sample as the square root of Simpson's diversity index over productive rearrangements. TCRdb retrieved this table from immuneACCESS and kept in-frame rearrangements only. Not all clones are present; in checked studies, unresolved V genes account for under half, and no reason is known for the remainder. The D gene and trimming were derived from the DNA, and the V and J assignments and clone size from that table. The sample contains approximately 340,000 clones, about 89% of them found a single time. Just over 0.85% of the sample is in the top ten clones.

The sequence links TRBV19 to TRBJ2-5; TRBD2 aligns with 8 central bases. This TCR derives from a woman in her forties who had been exposed to COVID-19. The material sequenced was PBMCs or T cells enriched from blood (not recorded which). The bases are TGTGCCAGTAGTATAGACGGGGCGGGGGGACAAGAGACCCAGTACTTC. Translated, it gives CASSIDGAGGQETQYF. Extended through the reference TRBV19 and TRBJ2-5 proteins, this CDR3 yields the full variable domain: DGGITQSPKYLFRKEGQNVTLSCEQNLNHDAMYWYRQDPGQGLRLIYYSQIVNDFQKGDIAEGYSVSREKKESFPLTVTSAQKNPTAFYLCASSIDGAGGQETQYFGPGTRLLVL.